This T cell receptor (beta chain) was sequenced during a study of radiotherapy plus CTLA-4 blockade in lung cancer. Germline V lookup: CDR1 SGHTA, CDR2 FQGNSA. CDR3 length equals 15 residues. V trimming: 1 base; J trimming: 7 bases; junction bases outside the gene matches: 8. The data were produced by immunoSEQ multiplex PCR, yet TCRdb's version contains in-frame clones alone and is incomplete. The repertoire holds tens of thousands of clones, with around 70% as singletons. This specimen was peripheral blood, taken from a patient treated with radiotherapy plus ipilimumab. The sequence derives from a human donor with non-small cell lung cancer whose response to radiotherapy plus ipilimumab could not be evaluated. The chain carries TRBV7-2 and TRBJ2-5; 8 nucleotides match TRBD2. Here the CDR3 reads CASSLDSRRGGTQYF. The CDR3 DNA is TGTGCCAGCAGCTTAGACAGCCGTCGGGGGGGGACCCAGTACTTC.